A single sample gave rise to the 14 T cell receptor beta chains below, sequenced in a study of T-cell reconstitution after alpha-beta-depleted transplantation in children. The TCRbeta library was prepared with unique molecular identifiers. MiXCR, run by TCRdb on the PCR reads, gives a single entry per CDR3 protein. This repertoire shows almost 500,000 distinct CDR3 sequences, approximately 13% found once; its top ten account for around 5.8%. Specimen: PBMCs from the stem cell graft donor, collected from the stem cell graft. These receptors were collected from a human donor who donated a stem cell graft to a child with combined immunodeficiency.

This clonotype was counted between two and nine times. The chain couples TRBV28 to TRBJ2-5; D possibly corresponds to TRBD1 (6 bases). Germline assignment: CDR1 MDHEN and CDR2 SYDVKM. V lost 5 bases, J lost 4 bases, and 20 bases lay in between. The CDR3 is made up of 16 amino acids. Here the CDR3 reads CASSPGGGPGVETQYF. The CDR3 DNA sequence: TGTGCCAGCAGTCCCGGCGGTGGTCCAGGGGTAGAGACCCAGTACTTC.

The V gene is TRBV6-4, the J gene TRBJ2-1; 9 bases map to TRBD2. The CDR3 is 16 amino acids. Germline loops: CDR1 MRHNA, CDR2 SNTAGT. Germline trimming cut 0 bases from V and 7 bases from J; bases unmatched to any gene: 7. Here the CDR3 reads CASSDSPGTSSNEQFF. DNA for the CDR3: TGTGCCAGCAGTGACTCCCCGGGGACTAGCAGTAATGAGCAGTTCTTC.

In this sample, this clonotype turned up many times. The chain uses TRBV20-1 and TRBJ2-5, with D uncertain. V lost 6 bases and J 2 bases, leaving 13 bases between the germline ends. CDR3 size: 13 residues. The germline V gene encodes CDR1 DFQATT and CDR2 SNEGSKA (reference sequence). The chain's CDR3 is CSAIIGTQETQYF. The CDR3, as DNA: TGCAGTGCCATCATCGGCACTCAAGAGACCCAGTACTTC.

This clonotype was recorded many times. The chain uses TRBV27 and TRBJ2-7; 12 bases match TRBD2. CDR1 is MNHEY, CDR2 SMNVEV, per germline (reference sequence). J lost 3 bases, V lost 5 bases, and 5 bases had no gene match. The CDR3 loop spans 15 amino acids. The CDR3 coding sequence is TGTGCCAGCAGTGCGACTAGCGGGAGCATCTACGAGCAGTACTTC. Its protein product is CASSATSGSIYEQYF.

The chain recombines TRBV12-3 or TRBV12-4 with TRBJ1-6; 10 nucleotides align to TRBD1. V shed 2 bases, J shed 10 bases, and the junction held 2 bases outside the gene matches. This CDR3 comprises 14 residues. As DNA, the CDR3 is TGTGCCAGCAGTTTATGGGACAGGGGATCACCCCTCCACTTT. Its translation: CASSLWDRGSPLHF.

The chain couples TRBV7-9 to TRBJ2-5; D remains unclear. Trimming pared 2 bases from V and 4 bases from J, leaving 8 bases between. This CDR3 has 13 residues. From germline, CDR1 is SEHNR and CDR2 FQNEAQ (reference sequence). Here the CDR3 reads CASSLTVIETQYF. As DNA, the CDR3 is TGTGCCAGCAGCTTAACAGTGATAGAGACCCAGTACTTC.

This clonotype was found many times. J is TRBJ2-2 and V is TRBV20-1, with 8 bases lining up with TRBD2. Germline CDR1 is DFQATT and CDR2 is SNEGSKA (reference sequence). The CDR3 is 16 amino acids. Unmatched junction bases numbered 4, after V lost 0 bases and J lost 1 base. CDR3 DNA sequence: TGCAGTGCTAGAGATCCCCTAGCGGGGAACACCGGGGAGCTGTTTTTT. This encodes CSARDPLAGNTGELFF.

The rearrangement links TRBV29-1 to TRBJ2-1; perhaps D is TRBD1 or TRBD2 (5 bases each). Trimming pared 4 bases from V and 6 bases from J, leaving 16 bases between. The CDR3 sequence is 14 residues long. Germline CDR1 SQVTM, CDR2 ANQGSEA. As DNA, the CDR3 is TGCAGCGTTGGGCGCCTGGGACGAAGCAATGAGCAGTTCTTC. Translation: CSVGRLGRSNEQFF.

This clonotype was detected only a few times. The rearrangement links TRBV12-3 or TRBV12-4 to TRBJ2-3; D unresolved. V was pared by 1 base and J by 8 bases, with 4 bases between. The CDR3 is 11 amino acids. The CDR3 spells CASSLGTTQYF. Written as DNA, the CDR3 is TGTGCCAGCAGTTTAGGGACTACGCAGTATTTT.

This clonotype was counted many times. The chain combines TRBV12-3 or TRBV12-4 with TRBJ1-4, with D hard to call. Trimming removed 6 bases from V and 7 bases from J, with 6 bases in between. The CDR3 spans 11 residues. For the CDR3, the DNA is TGTGCCAGCAGGACGGGTGAAAAACTGTTTTTT. This gives the protein CASRTGEKLFF.

V usage is TRBV12-3 or TRBV12-4 and J usage is TRBJ2-2; either TRBD1 or TRBD2 may supply D (5 bases each). Trimming shortened V by 5 bases and J by 7 bases, and 17 bases separated the two germline ends. There are 15 residues in the CDR3. The CDR3 DNA follows: TGTGCCAGCAGTCCGTCAGGGTCCGCGGGCGGGGAGCTGTTTTTT. This gives the protein CASSPSGSAGGELFF.

This clonotype showed up many times. The chain has TRBV27 and TRBJ1-6; D may be TRBD1 (6 bases). V gave up 8 bases and J gave up 8 bases, with 22 bases separating them. CDR3 length equals 16 residues. The V gene's germline CDR1 is MNHEY and CDR2 SMNVEV (reference sequence). CDR3: CASRESGQGFYSPLHF. The CDR3 region has the DNA TGTGCCAGCCGGGAAAGTGGGCAGGGGTTTTATTCACCCCTCCACTTT.

The chain couples TRBV25-1 to TRBJ2-1; possibly TRBD2 for D (5 bases). The CDR3 runs to 12 residues. Germline CDR1 and CDR2: MGHDK and SYGVNS. The ends were cut back, 10 bases at V and 7 bases at J, with 14 bases in the middle. CDR3 protein: CATGGPRNEQFF. CDR3 DNA: TGTGCCACCGGAGGACCTCGGAATGAGCAGTTCTTC.

There are many counts of this clonotype. This rearrangement joins TRBV5-5 to TRBJ2-7; D might be TRBD1 (6 bases). Per the germline V gene, CDR1 is SGHKS and CDR2 is YYEKEE (reference sequence). Trimming took off 0 bases at V and 3 bases at J, with 13 bases between the two ends. The CDR3 spans 15 residues. CDR3 residues: CASSLGARTVYEQYF. The CDR3 DNA reads as TGTGCCAGCAGCTTGGGGGCCAGGACAGTCTACGAGCAGTACTTC.